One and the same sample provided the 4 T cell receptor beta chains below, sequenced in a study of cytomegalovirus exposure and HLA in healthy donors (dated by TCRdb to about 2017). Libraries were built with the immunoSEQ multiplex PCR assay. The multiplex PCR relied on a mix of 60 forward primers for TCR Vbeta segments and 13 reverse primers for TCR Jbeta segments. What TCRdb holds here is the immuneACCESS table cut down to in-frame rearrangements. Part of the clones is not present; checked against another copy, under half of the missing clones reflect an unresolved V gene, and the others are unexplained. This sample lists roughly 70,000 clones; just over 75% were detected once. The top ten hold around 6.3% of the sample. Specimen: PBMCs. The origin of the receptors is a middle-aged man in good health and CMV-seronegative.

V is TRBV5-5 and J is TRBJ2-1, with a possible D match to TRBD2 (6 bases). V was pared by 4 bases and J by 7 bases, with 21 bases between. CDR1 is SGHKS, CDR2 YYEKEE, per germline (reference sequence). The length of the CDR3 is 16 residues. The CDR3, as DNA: TGTGCCAGCAGCGGATCCTCCGGGACTTCGGCTAATGAGCAGTTCTTC. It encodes CASSGSSGTSANEQFF. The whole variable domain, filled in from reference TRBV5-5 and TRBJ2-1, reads DAGVTQSPTHLIKTRGQQVTLRCSPISGHKSVSWYQQVLGQGPQFIFQYYEKEERGRGNFPDRFSARQFPNYSSELNVNALLLGDSALYLCASSGSSGTSANEQFFGPGTRLTVL.

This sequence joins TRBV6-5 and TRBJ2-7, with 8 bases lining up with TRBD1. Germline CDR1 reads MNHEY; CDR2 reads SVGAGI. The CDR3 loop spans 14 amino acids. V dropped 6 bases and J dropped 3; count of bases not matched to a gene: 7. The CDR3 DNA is TGTGCCAGCAGGCCCGGACAGGGAAACTACGAGCAGTACTTC. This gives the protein CASRPGQGNYEQYF.

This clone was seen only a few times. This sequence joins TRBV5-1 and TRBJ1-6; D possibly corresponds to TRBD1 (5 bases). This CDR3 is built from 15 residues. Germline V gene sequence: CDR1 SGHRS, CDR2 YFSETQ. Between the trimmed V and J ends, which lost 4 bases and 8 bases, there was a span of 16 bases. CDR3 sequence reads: CASSATVTRDSPLHF. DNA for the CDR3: TGCGCCAGCAGCGCGACAGTAACACGGGATTCACCCCTCCACTTT.

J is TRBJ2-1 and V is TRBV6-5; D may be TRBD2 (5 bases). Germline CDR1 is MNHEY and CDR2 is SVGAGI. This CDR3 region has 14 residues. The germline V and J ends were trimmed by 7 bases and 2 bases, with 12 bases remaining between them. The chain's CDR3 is CASTEGKTYNEQFF. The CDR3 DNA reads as TGTGCCAGCACTGAGGGTAAAACCTACAATGAGCAGTTCTTC.